This TCR beta chain was identified during a study of post-analysis software for immune sequencing data. Whole-study results and caveats: Patients had higher frequencies than controls of a handful of TRBV segments, including TRBV5-6, TRBV5-1 and TRBV20-1.

Regarding this clonotype: No antigen is known for it.

TCR beta cDNA libraries had unique molecular identifiers. TCRdb ran MiXCR on the PCR reads and lists one entry per CDR3 protein. The table lists hundreds of thousands of distinct CDR3 sequences, roughly 36% of them singletons, with 13% in the top ten. This CDR3 is 15 amino acids long. Per the germline V gene, CDR1 is ENHRY and CDR2 is SYGVKD. V lost 0 bases and J 6 bases, leaving 11 bases between the germline ends. The chain carries TRBV10-3 and TRBJ2-2; D ambiguous. This receptor was taken from a girl aged 10 to 17 with multiple sclerosis. Sequencing input: blood. For the CDR3, the DNA is TGTGCCATCAGTGAGTCTGGCAGGTTTGCCGGGGAGCTGTTTTTT. Amino acid sequence: CAISESGRFAGELFF.